This section outlines one T cell receptor (beta chain) sequence together with its context. The sample comes from a study of Ad26.COV2.S vaccination and SARS-CoV-2 variants. V lost 6 bases, J lost 3 bases, and 11 bases stayed unmatched. The germline V gene encodes CDR1 LNHDA and CDR2 SQIVND (reference sequence). The CDR3 has 16 amino acids. Only in-frame clones appear in the TCRdb table, and some are missing; sequencing was by immunoSEQ multiplex PCR. The sample shows hundreds of thousands of clones, roughly 84% of them seen only once. This sample's treatment: some 20 received Ad26.COV2.S at low or high dose, single or two shots; roughly 5 received placebo; per-sample allocation not given. Sampling happened 63 days after the first vaccine or placebo injection. An adult donor aged 18-55 years was enrolled in Boston.

The chain recombines TRBV19 with TRBJ1-1; 9 nucleotides line up with TRBD1. The TCR was taken from a person aged 18-60 years who received the Ad26.COV2.S COVID-19 vaccine or a placebo. Here the sequenced sample was peripheral blood, taken in a trial of Ad26.COV2.S vaccine versus placebo. The CDR3 spells CASRGTGFILDTEAFF. CDR3 coding DNA: TGTGCCAGTAGGGGGACAGGGTTCATTCTCGACACTGAAGCTTTCTTT.